Sequencing of this TCR beta chain was carried out in a study of cytomegalovirus exposure and HLA in healthy donors. Broader study findings: CMV serostatus was the sole immune exposure data available.

The PCR employed 60 Vbeta primers together with 13 Jbeta primers. Clones were sequenced by immunoSEQ multiplex PCR, and TCRdb holds only the in-frame ones, with some missing. Of tens of thousands of clones listed, around 65% are singletons. The CDR3 spans 14 residues. The V and J ends lost 3 bases and 4 bases, in that order; junction bases with no gene match: 6. CDR1 and CDR2 from the germline V gene are SGHAT and FQNNGV. As regards this clone: The target antigen is unknown.

The source is a man in his fifties or sixties in good health and CMV-seropositive. The chain employs TRBV11-2 and TRBJ2-7, with 7 positions matching TRBD2. Sequencing was done on a sample of PBMCs. The CDR3 is CASSLGGVIYEQYF. The CDR3 DNA reads as TGTGCCAGCAGCTTGGGGGGGGTTATATACGAGCAGTACTTC.